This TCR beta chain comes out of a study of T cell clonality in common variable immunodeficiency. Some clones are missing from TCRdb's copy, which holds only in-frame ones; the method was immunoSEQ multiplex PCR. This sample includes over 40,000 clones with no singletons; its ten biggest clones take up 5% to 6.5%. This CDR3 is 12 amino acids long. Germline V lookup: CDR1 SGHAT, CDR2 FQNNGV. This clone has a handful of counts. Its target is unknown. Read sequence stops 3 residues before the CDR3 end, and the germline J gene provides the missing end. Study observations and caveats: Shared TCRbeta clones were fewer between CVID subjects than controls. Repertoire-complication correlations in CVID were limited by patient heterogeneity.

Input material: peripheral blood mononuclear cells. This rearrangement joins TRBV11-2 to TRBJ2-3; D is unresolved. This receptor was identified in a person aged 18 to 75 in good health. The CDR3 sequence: CASSPPVETQYF. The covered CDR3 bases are TGTGCCAGCAGCCCCCCAGTTGAGACG. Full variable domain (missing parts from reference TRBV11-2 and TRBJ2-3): EAGVAQSPRYKIIEKRQSVAFWCNPISGHATLYWYQQILGQGPKLLIQFQNNGVVDDSQLPKDRFSAERLKGVDSTLKIQPAKLEDSAVYLCASSPPVETQYFGPGTRLTVL.